Listed below are T cell receptor beta chains from one sample, sequenced in a study of control samples from healthy donors and cancer patients. Clones were sequenced by immunoSEQ multiplex PCR, and TCRdb holds only the in-frame ones, with some missing. The sample records 100,000 to 150,000 clones, 92% being singletons. The sample was blood. Receptor source: a man aged 18 to 29 in good health. CDR3s include the opening cysteine and the closing phenylalanine or tryptophan. D genes are given only for firm matches. Clone size, where shown, is once, few, many, or a class for clones that have expanded.

NA	TRBV7-2	NA	TRBJ2-3	TGTGCCAGCAACCGGCGAACTAGTCGGGATCCGGATACGCAGTATTTT	CASNRRTSRDPDTQYF
NA	TRBV5-4	TRBD1	TRBJ1-2	TGTGCCAGCAGCCCAAAGACAGGGATGAACTATGGCTACACCTTC	CASSPKTGMNYGYTF
NA	TRBV12-3/TRBV12-4	NA	TRBJ2-7	TGTGCCAGCAGTGAGAGAGCCTGGAGGGAACAGTACTTC	CASSERAWREQYF
NA	TRBV11-2	NA	TRBJ1-1	TGTGCCAGCAGCTCGTCGGGTGGGGACCCGAACACTGAAGCTTTCTTT	CASSSSGGDPNTEAFF
NA	TRBV7-9	NA	TRBJ1-2	TGTGCCAGCAGCCCCGGTTCTCGGAGCCGCTATGGCTACACCTTC	CASSPGSRSRYGYTF
NA	TRBV27	TRBD1	TRBJ1-2	TGTGCCAGCAGCCGCGACAGGGTCTATGGCTACACCTTC	CASSRDRVYGYTF
NA	TRBV7-9	TRBD1	TRBJ1-5	TGTGCCAGCAGCTCCGACAGGGCGAGCAATCAGCCCCAGCATTTT	CASSSDRASNQPQHF
NA	TRBV5-6	NA	TRBJ1-1	TGTGCCAGCAGCTTGGATTTGGTTGGGAGGGAAGCTTTCTTT	CASSLDLVGREAFF
NA	TRBV10-3	NA	TRBJ2-3	TGTGCCATCAGGGGGGTCCGGGGAAAGACTAGCACAGATACGCAGTATTTT	CAIRGVRGKTSTDTQYF
NA	TRBV13	TRBD2	TRBJ2-1	TGTGCCAGCAGCGGAGGGGTGTCTAGCGGTACTGGGGGGCAGTTCTTC	CASSGGVSSGTGGQFF
NA	TRBV30	NA	TRBJ1-2	TGTGCCTGGCCCCAACATCGAGCTAAATATATGTCCTATGGCTACACCTTC	CAWPQHRAKYMSYGYTF
NA	TRBV6-5	TRBD1	TRBJ1-1	TGTGCCAGCAGCCCCGACAGGGGGTGGAAAGCTTTCTTT	CASSPDRGWKAFF
NA	TRBV7-9	NA	TRBJ2-2	TGTGCCAGCAGACCTCGGCACGGGGCGAACACCGGGGAGCTGTTTTTT	CASRPRHGANTGELFF
NA	TRBV11-2	TRBD2	TRBJ2-7	TGTGCCAGCAGTCGCAGGACTAGCGGGACCTACGAGCAGTACTTC	CASSRRTSGTYEQYF
NA	TRBV11-3	TRBD2	TRBJ2-3	TGTGCCAGCAGCTCCGGGACTAGCGGGGGATCCACAGATACGCAGTATTTT	CASSSGTSGGSTDTQYF
NA	TRBV7-6	NA	TRBJ2-7	TGTGCCAGCAGCCCCGGGCCCCTATACGAGCAGTACTTC	CASSPGPLYEQYF
NA	TRBV6-1	NA	TRBJ1-4	TGTGCCAGCAGTGAAGTTGAAAAACTGTTTTTT	CASSEVEKLFF
NA	TRBV5-4	NA	TRBJ2-2	TGTGCCAGCAGCTTGGAAGGTATTCACACCGGGGAGCTGTTTTTT	CASSLEGIHTGELFF
NA	TRBV6-5	NA	TRBJ1-5	TGTGCCAGCAGTTACTCGTCTGGCCAGCCCCAGCATTTT	CASSYSSGQPQHF
medium-sized	TRBV7-2	NA	TRBJ2-7	TGTGCCAGCAGCCCGGCGGGTACGGCAGTTCTTTACGAGCAGTACTTC	CASSPAGTAVLYEQYF
NA	TRBV4-1	NA	TRBJ1-5	TGCGCCAGCAGCCGATCAAACATGGGGAATCAGCCCCAGCATTTT	CASSRSNMGNQPQHF
NA	TRBV7-2	NA	TRBJ2-3	TGTGCCAGCAGCCTCATCCCCCCACCCCGCGCAGATACGCAGTATTTT	CASSLIPPPRADTQYF
NA	TRBV2	NA	TRBJ1-2	TGTGCCAGCAGTGAAGCCGCCGGTAACTATGGCTACACCTTC	CASSEAAGNYGYTF
NA	TRBV10-3	NA	TRBJ2-3	TGTGCCATCAGTGAATCCGGGGCAGGGTACGGAGATACGCAGTATTTT	CAISESGAGYGDTQYF
NA	TRBV7-2	NA	TRBJ2-2	TGTGCCAGCAGCCCGGGGAACACCGGGGAGCTGTTTTTT	CASSPGNTGELFF
NA	TRBV12-3/TRBV12-4	NA	TRBJ2-7	TGTGCCAGCATGGGCACAGGGGAGGACGAGCAGTACTTC	CASMGTGEDEQYF
NA	TRBV12-3/TRBV12-4	NA	TRBJ2-7	TGTGCCAGCAGCATGACAGTCCCTGGCGAGCAGTACTTC	CASSMTVPGEQYF
NA	TRBV29-1	NA	TRBJ1-5	TGCAGCGTTGGGGACATCTCGCAGCCCCAGCATTTT	CSVGDISQPQHF
NA	TRBV5-1	NA	TRBJ2-7	TGCGCCAGCAGCTCTGGAAGGGCCAGGGGGGTCGCCTACGAGCAGTACTTC	CASSSGRARGVAYEQYF
NA	TRBV11-3	NA	TRBJ2-7	TGTGCCAGCAGCTTAAGTCCGGGCGAGCAGTACTTC	CASSLSPGEQYF
NA	TRBV4-2	TRBD2	TRBJ2-1	TGTGCCAGCAGCCAAGGGTTCTTGCGGGGGGGCTCCTACAATGAGCAGTTCTTC	CASSQGFLRGGSYNEQFF
NA	TRBV19	NA	TRBJ1-6	TGTGCCAGTAGTATATGGGGGACCAGTTCACCCCTCCACTTT	CASSIWGTSSPLHF
NA	TRBV9	NA	TRBJ2-7	TGTGCCAGCAGCCCCCGGCCTGATAGGGAGCAGTACTTC	CASSPRPDREQYF
NA	TRBV3-1/TRBV3-2	TRBD1	TRBJ1-6	TGTGCCAGCAGTAATGGGGACAGCTCAGGGTCACCCCTCCACTTT	CASSNGDSSGSPLHF
NA	TRBV6-5	NA	TRBJ2-3	TGTGCCAGCAGTCAGGGACTACAGGGGGATACGCAGTATTTT	CASSQGLQGDTQYF
NA	TRBV5-6	TRBD1	TRBJ1-2	TGTGCCAGCAGCTTGGATATTTGGGGACAGGGGCCTCCTAACTATGGCTACACCTTC	CASSLDIWGQGPPNYGYTF
NA	TRBV7-2	NA	TRBJ2-1	TGTGCCAGCAGCTTTGGGGGCCTTTACAATGAGCAGTTCTTC	CASSFGGLYNEQFF
few	TRBV6-4	TRBD1	TRBJ2-2	TGTGCCAGCAGTGACAAACAGGGGGCCACCGGGGAGCTGTTTTTT	CASSDKQGATGELFF
NA	TRBV18	NA	TRBJ1-2	TGTGCCAGCTCACCTCCCCTCCCAGGGGACCGCGGGGGCTACACCTTC	CASSPPLPGDRGGYTF
NA	TRBV6-5	TRBD1	TRBJ1-3	TGTGCCAGCAGTTACTACAGGGGGTCTGGAAACACCATATATTTT	CASSYYRGSGNTIYF
NA	TRBV2	NA	TRBJ1-1	TGTGCCAGCGGGGAGGGCCCTGAAGCTTTCTTT	CASGEGPEAFF
NA	TRBV28	NA	TRBJ1-2	TGTGCCAGCAGTTTGCCAGGGAACTATGGCTACACCTTC	CASSLPGNYGYTF
few	TRBV11-2	NA	TRBJ1-5	TGTGCCAGCAGCTTGGGACACGGCAGCAATCAGCCCCAGCATTTT	CASSLGHGSNQPQHF
NA	TRBV5-3	NA	TRBJ2-5	TGTGCCAGAAGCTTGGTCTGGACAGCCTGCGAAGAGACCCAGTACTTC	CARSLVWTACEETQYF
NA	TRBV5-1	NA	TRBJ2-1	TGCGCCAGCAGCTTGGGGCAGTACAATGAGCAGTTCTTC	CASSLGQYNEQFF
NA	TRBV9	NA	TRBJ2-2	TGTGCCAGCAGCGTCGCTCCTTTCCTCGGAGCGAACACCGGGGAGCTGTTTTTT	CASSVAPFLGANTGELFF
NA	TRBV4-1	NA	TRBJ1-3	TGCGCCAGCAGCCAAGATCGTGGGACACTACTCTCTGGAAACACCATATATTTT	CASSQDRGTLLSGNTIYF
NA	TRBV7-9	NA	TRBJ2-7	TGTGCCAGCAGGTCTCCCCGGGAGTCCTACGAGCAGTACTTC	CASRSPRESYEQYF
once	TRBV5-4	NA	TRBJ1-1	TGTGCCAGCAGCTTGTTGCGGGACGCGAACACTGAAGCTTTCTTT	CASSLLRDANTEAFF
NA	TRBV5-4	TRBD2	TRBJ2-3	TGTGCCAGCAGGAGCGGGGGTGCAGATACGCAGTATTTT	CASRSGGADTQYF
NA	TRBV7-9	NA	TRBJ1-5	TGTGCCAGCAGCTTAGACTGGGGGAATCAGCCCCAGCATTTT	CASSLDWGNQPQHF